The 20 T cell receptor beta chains below all came from one sample that was sequenced in a study of blood T cell repertoires in COVID-19 (dated by TCRdb to about 2020). Library method: the immunoSEQ multiplex PCR assay. TCRdb took over this immuneACCESS table, retaining in-frame rearrangements with V and J assigned. Such tables are incomplete; in checked studies, under half of the missing clones stem from an unresolved V gene, and the remainder is unexplained. This sample comprises some 200,000 clones, under 90% of them detected only once. Clones ranked in the top ten supply over 13% of the sample. Sequencing used peripheral blood. The source of these receptors is a man younger than 40 with active or convalescent COVID-19.

Comment on this clone: Other DNA sequences from this sample encode an identical CDR3 as well. The chain couples TRBV14 to TRBJ1-3; D remains unclear. There are 14 residues in the CDR3. From germline, CDR1 is SGHDN and CDR2 FVKESK. V lost 4 bases to trimming and J lost 1 base, with 8 bases between them. The CDR3 sequence: CASSPGHSGNTIYF. The DNA for the CDR3 is TGTGCCAGCAGCCCAGGCCATTCTGGAAACACCATATATTTT. The full variable domain, in which reference TRBV14 and TRBJ1-3 provide the parts outside the CDR3, is EAGVTQFPSHSVIEKGQTVTLRCDPISGHDNLYWYRRVMGKEIKFLLHFVKESKQDESGMPNNRFLAERTGGTYSTLKVQPAELEDSGVYFCASSPGHSGNTIYFGEGSWLTVV.

The rearrangement joins TRBV27 to TRBJ1-3; D ambiguous. The germline V gene has CDR1 MNHEY and CDR2 SMNVEV (reference sequence). This CDR3 has 14 amino acids. V lost 4 bases and J 2 bases, leaving 9 bases between the germline ends. CDR3 residues: CASSSGAAGNTIYF. The CDR3 DNA follows: TGTGCCAGCAGTTCCGGAGCGGCTGGAAACACCATATATTTT.

Here the CDR3 DNA reads TGTGCCAGTAGTGGGGACAGGGTGGTGTCAGATACGCAGTATTTT. Amino acids: CASSGDRVVSDTQYF. The chain joins TRBV19 to TRBJ2-3; 9 bases align to TRBD1. Germline lookup yields CDR1 LNHDA and CDR2 SQIVND (reference sequence). The CDR3 has 15 amino acids. V lost 5 bases and J lost 4; bases outside the gene matches: 7.

V and J are TRBV6-4 and TRBJ2-2; 9 positions agree with TRBD1. Germline CDR1 and CDR2: MRHNA and SNTAGT. This CDR3 comprises 17 residues. V trimming: 1 base; J trimming: 3 bases; junction bases outside the gene matches: 6. Here the CDR3 DNA reads TGTGCCAGCAGTGACTTTTACAGGGGGCGCGACACCGGGGAGCTGTTTTTT. As protein: CASSDFYRGRDTGELFF.

This sequence joins TRBV11-2 and TRBJ1-1, with no clear D. CDR3 size: 15 residues. With 5 bases removed from V and 7 bases from J, the gap between germline ends came to 20 bases. Germline values: CDR1 SGHAT, CDR2 FQNNGV. The CDR3 sequence is CASSHRTEGRGEAFF. CDR3 sequence (DNA): TGTGCCAGCAGCCACCGGACGGAGGGTAGAGGTGAAGCTTTCTTT.

This chain uses TRBV7-9 with TRBJ1-1; D not certain. CDR3 length: 15 amino acids. Per germline, CDR1 SEHNR and CDR2 FQNEAQ (reference sequence). V was trimmed by 5 bases and J by 1 base, leaving 14 bases between them. For the CDR3, the DNA is TGTGCCAGCAGCCCTCAAGTCGCGGAGAACACTGAAGCTTTCTTT. Protein product: CASSPQVAENTEAFF.

Worth noting for this clone: The junction shows a germline mismatch at one end, possibly a read error. Other DNA sequences in the same sample also yield this CDR3. This chain connects TRBV6-1 to TRBJ2-2; D possibly corresponds to TRBD2 (5 bases). The germline gives CDR1 MNHNS, CDR2 SASEGT. The CDR3 totals 14 residues. In DNA form, the CDR3 reads TGTGCCAGCAGTGAAGTTAGCGACACCGGAGAGCTGTTTTTT. Protein product: CASSEVSDTGELFF.

This clone has only one observation. This sequence joins TRBV19 and TRBJ2-7, with TRBD2 matching over 10 bases. From germline, CDR1 is LNHDA and CDR2 SQIVND (reference sequence). The CDR3 totals 18 residues. V was pared by 5 bases and J by 5 bases, with 18 bases of the junction left unmatched. The DNA for the CDR3 is TGTGCCAGTAGTTCTAAAGGGGGGGCTAGCGGGAGATCCCACGAGCAGTACTTC. Translating it yields CASSSKGGASGRSHEQYF.

The rearrangement joins TRBV5-6 to TRBJ1-6, with unresolved D. The CDR3 consists of 14 residues. Trimming pared 2 bases from V and 5 bases from J, leaving 8 bases between. CDR1 and CDR2 from the germline V gene are SGHDT and YYEEEE. The CDR3: CASSLLGHNSPLHF. The CDR3 region has the DNA TGTGCCAGCAGCTTACTGGGCCATAATTCACCCCTCCACTTT.

CDR3 sequence (DNA): TGTGCCAGCAGCTTTTCTGGGAGCTACGAGCAGTACTTC. Translation: CASSFSGSYEQYF. This chain connects TRBV11-2 to TRBJ2-7; TRBD2 is a possible D gene (5 bases). V lost 3 bases and J lost 3, with 9 bases in between. Germline CDR1 SGHAT, CDR2 FQNNGV. The CDR3 has 13 residues.

The chain recombines TRBV28 with TRBJ1-2; D is unresolved. This CDR3 is built from 16 residues. With 7 bases removed from V and 3 bases from J, the gap between germline ends came to 21 bases. Germline V gives CDR1 MDHEN, CDR2 SYDVKM. The CDR3 bases are TGTGCCAGCACTACGACGGGGTTCGGAAAGCACTATGGCTACACCTTC. Amino acids: CASTTTGFGKHYGYTF.

The genes are TRBV5-1 and TRBJ2-2, with 7 bases identical to TRBD2. Germline CDR1 is SGHRS and CDR2 is YFSETQ. This CDR3 comprises 16 residues. V was pared by 1 base and J by 1 base, with 4 bases of the junction left unmatched. This CDR3 is CASSLRLAENTGELFF. CDR3 nucleotides: TGCGCCAGCAGCTTGCGTCTAGCGGAGAACACCGGGGAGCTGTTTTTT.

This sequence joins TRBV18 and TRBJ2-3, with 11 bases identical to TRBD2. The CDR3 is 18 residues long. J gave up 2 bases and V 1 base, and 8 bases lay outside the gene matches. From germline, CDR1 is KGHSH and CDR2 LQKENI. The CDR3 sequence is CASSPRHLLAGATDTQYF. The CDR3, as DNA: TGTGCCAGCTCACCACGCCACTTACTAGCGGGAGCCACAGATACGCAGTATTTT.

The gene calls are TRBV4-1 and TRBJ1-1; no definite D call. The CDR3 runs 13 residues. V shed 4 bases and J shed 3 bases, with 9 bases lying between them. Germline loops: CDR1 MGHRA, CDR2 YSYEKL. DNA for the CDR3: TGCGCCAGCAGCCGAAGCGAGTACACTGAAGCTTTCTTT. Its protein product is CASSRSEYTEAFF.

The rearrangement links TRBV9 to TRBJ2-3; 8 positions match TRBD2. Trimming removed 4 bases from V and 2 bases from J; junction bases left unmatched: 3. The CDR3 totals 14 residues. Germline V CDR1 and CDR2: SGDLS, YYNGEE. The CDR3 region is CASSPTSDTDTQYF. CDR3 in DNA: TGTGCCAGCAGCCCGACTAGCGACACAGATACGCAGTATTTT.

This clone was seen once. The genes are TRBV6-4 and TRBJ2-3, with 9 bases fitting TRBD1. This CDR3 is built from 16 residues. J lost 3 bases, V lost 6 bases, and 10 bases had no gene match. Per the germline V gene, CDR1 is MRHNA and CDR2 is SNTAGT. The CDR3: CASSSYRGLGTDTQYF. Here the CDR3 DNA reads TGTGCCAGCAGCTCCTACAGGGGGCTAGGAACAGATACGCAGTATTTT.

The V call is TRBV2, the J call TRBJ2-5, with D possibly TRBD1 on 6 matching bases. This CDR3 comprises 13 residues. Germline V gene sequence: CDR1 SNHLY, CDR2 FYNNEI. V was trimmed by 4 bases and J by 5 bases, leaving 11 bases between them. The DNA for the CDR3 is TGTGCCAGCAGTGGGACAGAGGGGGAGACCCAGTACTTC. It yields the protein CASSGTEGETQYF.

This clone appeared a single time. The genes are TRBV9 and TRBJ1-4; 8 bases are shared with TRBD1. The V segment lost 0 bases and the J segment 7 bases; nucleotides outside the gene matches: 8. The CDR3 spans 16 residues. Germline V gene sequence: CDR1 SGDLS, CDR2 YYNGEE. CDR3: CASSVAQGAVGEKLFF. The CDR3, as DNA: TGTGCCAGCAGCGTAGCCCAGGGGGCTGTAGGTGAAAAACTGTTTTTT.

This chain joins TRBV5-1 and TRBJ2-2; D uncertain. The V and J ends lost 2 bases and 0 bases respectively, with 14 bases between them. Looked up from germline, CDR1 is SGHRS and CDR2 is YFSETQ. This CDR3 contains 17 residues. The DNA for the CDR3 is TGCGCCAGCAGCTTTCGGTCGCAGAGGTCGAACACCGGGGAGCTGTTTTTT. Amino acid sequence: CASSFRSQRSNTGELFF.

The gene calls are TRBV11-3 and TRBJ2-7; 9 bases are shared with TRBD2. Trimming took 3 bases from V and 1 from J; bases not matched to a gene: 4. This CDR3 region has 15 residues. Germline V CDR1 and CDR2: SGHNT, YENEEA. CDR3 loop: CASSLASGASYEQYF. CDR3 bases: TGTGCCAGCAGCTTGGCTAGCGGGGCGTCCTACGAGCAGTACTTC.